One T cell receptor beta chain is described in this entry. This clone is a singleton in its sample. Its antigen specificity is not known. No quality values exist for individual bases; no much larger clone is one base distant. Whole blood was collected in K2EDTA tubes by collaborating institutions according to the institutions' own protocols. For TCRbeta analysis, collaborators shipped samples as frozen whole blood, isolated PBMCs, or DNA extracted from either of those sample types. TCRbeta CDR3 regions were amplified from genomic DNA using the immunoSEQ Assay, a bias-controlled multiplex PCR. Regarding the original processing steps: Nucleated cell counts per sample were estimated from amplification of reference gene primers within the assay. To quantify the absolute abundance of each unique TCRbeta CDR3 rearrangement, sequence reads were collapsed and filtered. For each sample, productive Simpson clonality was calculated as the square root of Simpson's diversity index across productive rearrangements. TCRdb re-hosts the immuneACCESS table, in-frame sequences only. Its copies lack some clones; in the studies checked, an unresolved V gene accounts for under half of them, and the cause for the rest is not known. V and J calls plus clone size are reproduced from that table; the DNA served to infer D and trimming. In this sample the table shows about 140,000 clones, 80% to 90% of which occur a single time. The top ten constitute roughly 1.5% of the sample.

These data are taken from a study of blood T cell repertoires in COVID-19 (dated by TCRdb to 2018 to 2021). Study-level background: The collaborator samples originated in the United States, Italy and Spain and spanned the acute and convalescent phases of COVID-19. The prospective study material was composed of cDNA or gDNA derived from T cells, B-cell-depleted T cells, or PBMCs. Subjects who had been exposed to COVID-19, were actively infected with it, or had recovered from it provided the deeply sampled blood TCRbeta repertoires that made up the dataset. The repertoires were made available in a free public database intended to serve as a resource for research on the immune response to SARS-CoV-2. The samples were drawn from the first 160 participants of the ongoing ImmuneRACE study and from some 1,300 subjects provided by 6 global collaborators. The sample metadata nearly always contained a de-identified subject ID, COVID-19 status, age in years and sex. Where available, HLA class I and class II types were taken from metadata supplied by the sample provider and were not determined by assay-based typing. Overall results and qualifications from the work: The quantity of clinical and demographic metadata differed by source and by participant and was supplied without curation.

CDR1 and CDR2 are drawn from the germline V gene: SGHDT, YYEEEE. The V end loses 4 bases and the J end loses 3 bases, and a stretch of 13 bases separates them. The CDR3, cysteine through phenylalanine, is 14 amino acids long. Only CDR3 DNA remains: 42 bases, in frame from the first base. The sequenced material came from peripheral blood. The clonotype was recovered from a woman in her fifties or sixties with acute or convalescent COVID-19. The V and J genes are TRBV5-6 and TRBJ1-1; the D gene is not confidently resolved. The DNA sequence reads TGTGCCAGCAGCCGTCGGCCCGGGGACACTGAAGCTTTCTTT. This sequence encodes CASSRRPGDTEAFF.